The TCR beta chain under discussion was sequenced for a study of shared clonotypes between healthy human individuals (dated by TCRdb to the early 2020s). A note on the overall study: Three men and two women, aged 18 to 49 years, made up the cohort. For each donor, three plates each were used for CD4 naive and CD4 memory, two plates were used for CD8 naive, and one plate was used for CD8 memory. The study deeply sequenced blood TCR repertoires of about 5 healthy adults to estimate repertoire size and the extent of clonotype sharing between individuals. Different laboratories and diverse techniques were used to prepare libraries and sequence TCR repertoires, to increase sequencing depth and limit assay-specific biases. Per donor, leukapheresis produced somewhere between about 0.9 and 10 billion PBMCs. Overall study results and their limits: Sampling was restricted to blood, and TCR repertoires in tissues likely differ from the TCR repertoires found in blood. Sharing across four donors was observed for approximately 4.6% of naive CD4, less than 4% of naive CD8, 2% to 2.5% of memory CD4, and roughly 0.43% of memory CD8 clonotypes. Because the study included only a small number of donors, the genetic and exposure-history diversity represented was limited. Compared with non-shared clonotypes, the clonotypes found in all four sorted-subset donors had higher generation probabilities. Larger estimated clonotype richness was generally found for naive subsets than for memory subsets. Pairwise subsampling indicated that sequencing depth was expected to affect the degree of clonotype sharing among donors. Even with the large sequencing depth, rarefaction of the sorted-subset datasets indicated that sequencing was incomplete.

Using the deep immunoSEQ assay, TCR CDR3 regions were amplified from genomic DNA by multiplex PCR. Extracted genomic DNA from each cell subset was distributed evenly across all wells of several immunoSEQ 96-well plates, and each plate was treated as a replicate. For sorted subsets, each replicate PCR was loaded with about 0.2 ug genomic DNA, equivalent to 30,000 or so T cell genomes. Purified libraries were quantified with a Qubit 3.0 fluorometer, sized on a Bioanalyzer 2100, and re-quantified with the KAPA Library Quantification kit. Every immunoSEQ 96-well plate was sequenced on a separate single-read 150-cycle Illumina NextSeq 550 flow cell. In the source study's methods: The immunoSEQ output contained only junctional sequences without quality scores, so filtering could not match that applied to full-length reads. To assign V/J genes and CDR3, sequences were annotated against IMGT germline references using PyIR, a Python wrapper for IgBLAST v1.9. Reads were filtered out if the reads had weak V/J assignments (E-value above 1e-6), no CDR3, stop codons, out-of-frame junctions, or ambiguous translated residues. V3J clonotypes were defined by identical inferred V gene, J gene, and CDR3 amino acid sequence. To compute the percentage overlap between repertoires, the number of shared unique clonotypes was divided by the size of the smaller repertoire. Repertoire richness was assessed with RTK rarefaction, the Chao1 estimator, and Recon v2.1 estimates of unobserved clonotypes. OLGA was used to compute generation probabilities for all TCRbeta clonotypes that the gDNA method yielded from several donors. TCRdb retrieved this table from immuneACCESS and kept in-frame rearrangements only. Not all clones are present; in checked studies, unresolved V genes account for under half, and no reason is known for the remainder. The DNA gave D and trimming, while V, J and clone size come from that table. The sample table records 2 million to 3 million clones; approximately 92% of these occur just once. About 0.13% of the sample comes from the top ten.

On this clone itself: Its antigen target is currently unknown. Within one base of it there is no much larger clone, and no base qualities were kept.

Donors were healthy HIV-negative adults with no recently reported acute infections or vaccinations. Only Caucasian adults living in Nashville, Tennessee, USA were represented among the donors. CD4+ T cells were enriched by magnetic negative selection; naive cells were then positively selected on CD45RA, and the negative fraction formed the memory subset. Blood was obtained by leukapheresis, after which PBMCs were separated by Ficoll-Histopaque density gradient centrifugation and cryopreserved in liquid nitrogen vapor phase. Analytical flow cytometry was used to check the purity and quantity of every magnetically sorted T cell population. Each sorted fraction had its genomic DNA isolated and then quantified by UV absorbance on a Nanodrop 2000c. The CDR3 runs 16 amino acids, cysteine and phenylalanine included. The sequence is cut down to CDR3 DNA, 48 bases in frame from base 1. Relative to germline, V is 2 bases shorter and J is 8 bases shorter, with 21 bases between their ends. For CDR1 and CDR2, the germline V gene lists KGHSH and LQKENI.

The chain joins TRBV18 to TRBJ1-2, with no confidently assigned D gene. Material for sequencing was naive CD4+ T cells sorted from blood. What this sample's cell subset or site label stands for: CD45RA+ positively selected. This clonotype was obtained from a man aged 18 to 30 in good health. The CDR3 reads as follows: CASSPDPAGRMGGYTF. Read as DNA, the sequence is TGTGCCAGCTCACCAGACCCGGCAGGCAGAATGGGGGGCTACACCTTC.